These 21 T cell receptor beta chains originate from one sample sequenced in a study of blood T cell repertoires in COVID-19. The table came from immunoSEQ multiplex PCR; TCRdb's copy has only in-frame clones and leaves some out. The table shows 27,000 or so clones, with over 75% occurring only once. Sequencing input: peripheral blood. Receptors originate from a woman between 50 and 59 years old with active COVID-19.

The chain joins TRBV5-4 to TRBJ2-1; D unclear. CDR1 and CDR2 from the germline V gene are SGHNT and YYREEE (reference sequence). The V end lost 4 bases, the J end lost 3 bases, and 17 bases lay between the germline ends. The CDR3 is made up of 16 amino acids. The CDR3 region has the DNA TGTGCCAGCAGCGTGGGTTTGGGTAGCTTCTACAATGAGCAGTTCTTC. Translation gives CASSVGLGSFYNEQFF.

The CDR3 DNA reads TGTGCCAGCAGCGGCGGACAGAGCTCCTATAATTCACCCCTCCACTTT. Translating gives CASSGGQSSYNSPLHF. This chain uses TRBV7-9 with TRBJ1-6; D is perhaps TRBD1 (6 bases). V was clipped by 5 bases and J by 0 bases, with 11 bases between them. The CDR3 runs 16 residues. Looked up from germline, CDR1 is SEHNR and CDR2 is FQNEAQ (reference sequence).

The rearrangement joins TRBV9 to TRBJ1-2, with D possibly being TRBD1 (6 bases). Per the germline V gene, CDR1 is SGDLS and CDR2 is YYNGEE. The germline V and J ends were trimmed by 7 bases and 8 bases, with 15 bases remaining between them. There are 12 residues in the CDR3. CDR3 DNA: TGTGCCAGCGGAGGGGGAGGGCTGGGCTACACCTTC. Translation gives CASGGGGLGYTF.

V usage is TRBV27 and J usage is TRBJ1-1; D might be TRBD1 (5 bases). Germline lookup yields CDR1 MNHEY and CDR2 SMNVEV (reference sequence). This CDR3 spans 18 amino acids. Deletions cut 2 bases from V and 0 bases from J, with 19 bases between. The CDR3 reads CASSLKGRGWGLNTEAFF. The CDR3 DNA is TGTGCCAGCAGTTTAAAGGGTAGGGGATGGGGCCTGAACACTGAAGCTTTCTTT.

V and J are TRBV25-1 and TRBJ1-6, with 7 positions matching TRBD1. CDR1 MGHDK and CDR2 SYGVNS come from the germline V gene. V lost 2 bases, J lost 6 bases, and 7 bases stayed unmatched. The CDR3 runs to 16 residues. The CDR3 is CASSEPRTGANSPLHF. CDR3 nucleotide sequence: TGTGCCAGCAGTGAACCGAGGACAGGTGCTAATTCACCCCTCCACTTT.

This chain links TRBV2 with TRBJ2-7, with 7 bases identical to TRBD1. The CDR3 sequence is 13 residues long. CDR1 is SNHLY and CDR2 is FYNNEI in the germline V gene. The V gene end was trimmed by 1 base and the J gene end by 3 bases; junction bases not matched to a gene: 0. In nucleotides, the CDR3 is TGTGCCAGCAGTGAAGGGGACAGCTACGAGCAGTACTTC. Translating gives CASSEGDSYEQYF.

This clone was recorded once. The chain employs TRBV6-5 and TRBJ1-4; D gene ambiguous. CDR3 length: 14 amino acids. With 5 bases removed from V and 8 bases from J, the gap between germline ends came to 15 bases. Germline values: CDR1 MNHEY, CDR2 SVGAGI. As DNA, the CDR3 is TGTGCCAGCAGTATAGACAATTTATCCGAAAAACTGTTTTTT. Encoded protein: CASSIDNLSEKLFF.

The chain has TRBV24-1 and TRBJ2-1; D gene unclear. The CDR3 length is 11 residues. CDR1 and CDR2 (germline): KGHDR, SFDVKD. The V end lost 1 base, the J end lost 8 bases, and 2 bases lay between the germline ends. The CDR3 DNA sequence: TGTGCCACCAGTGATTTCTATGAGCAGTTCTTC. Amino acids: CATSDFYEQFF.

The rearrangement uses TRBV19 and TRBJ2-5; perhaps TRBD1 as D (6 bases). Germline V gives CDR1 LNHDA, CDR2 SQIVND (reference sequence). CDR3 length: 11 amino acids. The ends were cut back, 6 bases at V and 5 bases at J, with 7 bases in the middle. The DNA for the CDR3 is TGTGCCAGTAGCCAGGGGGAGACCCAGTACTTC. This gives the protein CASSQGETQYF.

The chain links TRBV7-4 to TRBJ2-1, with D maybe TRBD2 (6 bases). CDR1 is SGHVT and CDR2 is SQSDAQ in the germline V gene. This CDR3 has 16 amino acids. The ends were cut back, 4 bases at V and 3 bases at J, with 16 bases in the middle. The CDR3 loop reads CASSSPSRRGYNEQFF. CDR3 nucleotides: TGTGCCAGCAGCTCCCCCTCAAGGCGGGGCTACAATGAGCAGTTCTTC.

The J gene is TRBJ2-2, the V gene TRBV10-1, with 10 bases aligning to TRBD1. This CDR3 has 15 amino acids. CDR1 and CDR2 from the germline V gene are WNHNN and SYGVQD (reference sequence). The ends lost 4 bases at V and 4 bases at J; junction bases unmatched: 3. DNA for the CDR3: TGCGCCAGCAGTGCTAGGACAGGGGGCACCGGGGAGCTGTTTTTT. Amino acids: CASSARTGGTGELFF.

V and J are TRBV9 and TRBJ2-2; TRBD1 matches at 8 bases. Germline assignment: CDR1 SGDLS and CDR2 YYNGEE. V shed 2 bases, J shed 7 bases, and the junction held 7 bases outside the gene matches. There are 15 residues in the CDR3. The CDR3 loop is CASSVQGADYGELFF. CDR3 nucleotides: TGTGCCAGCAGCGTCCAGGGGGCGGATTACGGGGAGCTGTTTTTT.

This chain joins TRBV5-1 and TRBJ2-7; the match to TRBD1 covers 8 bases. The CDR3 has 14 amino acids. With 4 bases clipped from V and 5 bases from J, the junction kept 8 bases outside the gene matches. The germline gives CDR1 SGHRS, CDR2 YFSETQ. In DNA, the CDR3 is TGCGCCAGCAGCCAGCGGACAGGGAGGAACGAGCAGTACTTC. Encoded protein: CASSQRTGRNEQYF.

DNA of the CDR3: TGCGCCAGCAGCATGAACAGGGTCGACACTGAAGCTTTCTTT. Its protein product is CASSMNRVDTEAFF. The rearrangement uses TRBV5-1 and TRBJ1-1, with TRBD1 as a possible D gene (6 bases). This CDR3 is built from 14 residues. V lost 4 bases and J 3 bases, leaving 13 bases between the germline ends. Germline-derived CDR1 and CDR2 are SGHRS and YFSETQ.

Here the CDR3 reads CASSVSDGELFF. In nucleotides, the CDR3 is TGCGCCAGCAGTGTGAGCGACGGGGAGCTGTTTTTT. The J gene is TRBJ2-2, the V gene TRBV10-1, with unresolved D. This CDR3 comprises 12 residues. CDR1 and CDR2 (germline): WNHNN, SYGVQD (reference sequence). V was trimmed by 4 bases and J by 7 bases, leaving 7 bases between them.

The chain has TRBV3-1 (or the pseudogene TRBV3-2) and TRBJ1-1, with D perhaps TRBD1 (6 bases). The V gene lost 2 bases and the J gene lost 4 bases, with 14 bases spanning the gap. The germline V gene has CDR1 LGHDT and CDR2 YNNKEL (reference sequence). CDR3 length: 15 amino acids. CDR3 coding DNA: TGTGCCAGCAGCCAAACAGGGTCCCCCTTCACTGAAGCTTTCTTT. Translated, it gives CASSQTGSPFTEAFF.

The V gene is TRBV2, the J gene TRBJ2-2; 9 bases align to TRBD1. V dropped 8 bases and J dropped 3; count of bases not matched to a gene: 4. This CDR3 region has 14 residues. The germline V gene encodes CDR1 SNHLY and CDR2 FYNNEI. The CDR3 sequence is CASGQGWDTGELFF. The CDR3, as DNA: TGTGCCAGCGGACAGGGGTGGGACACCGGGGAGCTGTTTTTT.

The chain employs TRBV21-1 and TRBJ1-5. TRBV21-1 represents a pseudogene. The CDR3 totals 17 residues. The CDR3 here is CASSKARLGNSNQPQHF. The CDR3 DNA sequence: TGTGCCAGCAGCAAAGCTCGACTCGGAAACAGCAATCAGCCCCAGCATTTT.

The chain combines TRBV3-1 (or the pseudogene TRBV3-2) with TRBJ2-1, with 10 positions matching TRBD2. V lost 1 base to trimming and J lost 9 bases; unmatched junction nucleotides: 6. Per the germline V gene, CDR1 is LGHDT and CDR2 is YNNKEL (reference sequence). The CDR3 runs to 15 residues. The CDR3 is CASSQGLAGALEQFF. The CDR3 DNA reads TGTGCCAGCAGCCAAGGGCTAGCGGGAGCCCTTGAGCAGTTCTTC.

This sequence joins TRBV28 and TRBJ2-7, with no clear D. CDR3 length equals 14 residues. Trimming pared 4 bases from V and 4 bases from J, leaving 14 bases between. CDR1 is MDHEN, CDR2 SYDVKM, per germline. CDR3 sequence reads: CASSSLPLLYEQYF. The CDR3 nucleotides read TGTGCCAGCAGTTCCCTTCCTCTACTTTACGAGCAGTACTTC.

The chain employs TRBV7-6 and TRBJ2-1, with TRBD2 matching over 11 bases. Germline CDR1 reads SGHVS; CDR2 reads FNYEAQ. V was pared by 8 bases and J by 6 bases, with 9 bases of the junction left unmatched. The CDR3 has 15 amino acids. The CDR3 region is CASSKGTSGTNEQFF. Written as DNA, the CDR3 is TGTGCCAGCTCCAAGGGGACTAGCGGAACCAATGAGCAGTTCTTC.